The present T cell receptor beta chain was sequenced within a study of blood T cell repertoires in COVID-19. Clones were read by immunoSEQ multiplex PCR, and TCRdb kept only the in-frame ones, dropping some. The sample carries roughly 330,000 clones, roughly 86% recorded once. Sequences were obtained from peripheral blood. The sequence was obtained from a woman between 45 and 60 years old with acute or convalescent COVID-19.

CDR3 sequence (DNA): TGTGCCACCAGCAGTGACCTGAGGGAGACCCAGTACTTC. It specifies CATSSDLRETQYF. V usage is TRBV15 and J usage is TRBJ2-5, with D unresolved. Deletions cut 3 bases from V and 5 bases from J, with 10 bases between. CDR3 length: 13 residues. Looked up from germline, CDR1 is LNHNV and CDR2 is YYDKDF (reference sequence).